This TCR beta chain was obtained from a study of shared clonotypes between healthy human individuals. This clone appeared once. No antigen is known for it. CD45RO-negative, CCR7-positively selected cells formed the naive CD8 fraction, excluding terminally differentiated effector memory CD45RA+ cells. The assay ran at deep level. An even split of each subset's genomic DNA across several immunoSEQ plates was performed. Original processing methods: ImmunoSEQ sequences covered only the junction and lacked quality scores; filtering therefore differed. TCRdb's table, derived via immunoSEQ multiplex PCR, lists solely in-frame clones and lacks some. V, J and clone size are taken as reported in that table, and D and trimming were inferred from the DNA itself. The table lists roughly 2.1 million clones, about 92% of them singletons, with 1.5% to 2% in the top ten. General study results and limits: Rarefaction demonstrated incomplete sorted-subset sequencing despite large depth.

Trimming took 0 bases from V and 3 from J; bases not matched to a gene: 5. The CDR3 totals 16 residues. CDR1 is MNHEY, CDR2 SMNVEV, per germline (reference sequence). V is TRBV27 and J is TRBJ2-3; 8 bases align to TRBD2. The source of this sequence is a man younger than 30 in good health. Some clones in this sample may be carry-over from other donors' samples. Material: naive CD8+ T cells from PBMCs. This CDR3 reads CASSLSFGGRTDTQYF. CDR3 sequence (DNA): TGTGCCAGCAGTTTATCTTTCGGCGGGAGGACAGATACGCAGTATTTT.